This passage covers 10 T cell receptor beta chains from one sample sequenced in a study of T cells expressing NK-cell markers. TCRdb reprocessed the 5' RACE reads and stores each CDR3 protein as one record, lacking DNA. Here the sample table reports about 160,000 distinct CDR3 sequences. Material for sequencing was blood T cells: a sorted CD56 or NKG2C T cell subset, CD4+ or CD8+ T cells, or bulk PBMC T cells (not recorded which). The source of these receptors is a man aged 18 to 70 in good health.

V and J are TRBV20-1 and TRBJ2-7; TCRdb indicates TRBD2, and absent DNA this call remains unverified. The germline V gene has CDR1 DFQATT and CDR2 SNEGSKA (reference sequence). CDR3 length: 15 amino acids. CDR3 loop: CSAHRLAGEPYEQYF.

The rearrangement uses TRBV6-2 or TRBV6-3 and TRBJ1-1; TCRdb indicates TRBD1, and absent DNA this call remains unverified. This CDR3 is built from 13 residues. The germline V gene has CDR1 MNHEY and CDR2 SVGEGT. The CDR3 spells CASSRGQYTEAFF.

Here the CDR3 reads CASSLRGTGGLEAFF. The chain uses TRBV5-1 and TRBJ1-1; TCRdb picks TRBD1, but there is no DNA to check that call. This CDR3 region has 15 residues. Germline CDR1 SGHRS, CDR2 YFSETQ.

The J gene is TRBJ1-6, the V gene TRBV24-1; there is no DNA to check the TCRdb D call of TRBD1. Germline lookup yields CDR1 KGHDR and CDR2 SFDVKD. The CDR3 contains 16 residues. Here the CDR3 reads CATSDPGQSYNSPLHF.

CDR3 loop: CASRYRQGRNEQYF. The chain combines TRBV2 with TRBJ2-7; the D gene TCRdb calls, TRBD1, cannot be checked with no DNA. CDR1 and CDR2 (germline): SNHLY, FYNNEI. The CDR3 contains 14 residues.

The chain has TRBV7-8 and TRBJ2-3; TCRdb lists TRBD1, though no DNA is available to test this call. The CDR3 spans 13 residues. CDR1 and CDR2 (germline): SGHVS, FQNEAQ. The CDR3 loop reads CASSLTGTNTQYF.

V usage is TRBV11-2 and J usage is TRBJ2-7; checking the TCRdb D call of TRBD1 is not possible without DNA. This CDR3 has 14 residues. CDR1 is SGHAT and CDR2 is FQNNGV in the germline V gene. This CDR3 reads CASSATGLAYEQYF.

This chain joins TRBV5-6 and TRBJ2-7; TCRdb designates TRBD1, a call that cannot be tested without DNA. This CDR3 is 13 amino acids long. CDR1 is SGHDT and CDR2 is YYEEEE in the germline V gene. The CDR3 region is CASSPRGIYEQYF.

The CDR3 sequence is CASSQTLAGADTDTQYF. This rearrangement joins TRBV13 to TRBJ2-3; as DNA is missing, the TRBD2 call by TCRdb cannot be tested. The germline V gene encodes CDR1 PRHDT and CDR2 FYEKMQ (reference sequence). This CDR3 contains 17 residues.

J is TRBJ2-7 and V is TRBV6-5; TCRdb's D call of TRBD1 is untestable without DNA. In germline, CDR1 is MNHEY, CDR2 SVGAGI. The CDR3 sequence is 14 residues long. CDR3 in amino acids: CASSSGTGFYEQYF.